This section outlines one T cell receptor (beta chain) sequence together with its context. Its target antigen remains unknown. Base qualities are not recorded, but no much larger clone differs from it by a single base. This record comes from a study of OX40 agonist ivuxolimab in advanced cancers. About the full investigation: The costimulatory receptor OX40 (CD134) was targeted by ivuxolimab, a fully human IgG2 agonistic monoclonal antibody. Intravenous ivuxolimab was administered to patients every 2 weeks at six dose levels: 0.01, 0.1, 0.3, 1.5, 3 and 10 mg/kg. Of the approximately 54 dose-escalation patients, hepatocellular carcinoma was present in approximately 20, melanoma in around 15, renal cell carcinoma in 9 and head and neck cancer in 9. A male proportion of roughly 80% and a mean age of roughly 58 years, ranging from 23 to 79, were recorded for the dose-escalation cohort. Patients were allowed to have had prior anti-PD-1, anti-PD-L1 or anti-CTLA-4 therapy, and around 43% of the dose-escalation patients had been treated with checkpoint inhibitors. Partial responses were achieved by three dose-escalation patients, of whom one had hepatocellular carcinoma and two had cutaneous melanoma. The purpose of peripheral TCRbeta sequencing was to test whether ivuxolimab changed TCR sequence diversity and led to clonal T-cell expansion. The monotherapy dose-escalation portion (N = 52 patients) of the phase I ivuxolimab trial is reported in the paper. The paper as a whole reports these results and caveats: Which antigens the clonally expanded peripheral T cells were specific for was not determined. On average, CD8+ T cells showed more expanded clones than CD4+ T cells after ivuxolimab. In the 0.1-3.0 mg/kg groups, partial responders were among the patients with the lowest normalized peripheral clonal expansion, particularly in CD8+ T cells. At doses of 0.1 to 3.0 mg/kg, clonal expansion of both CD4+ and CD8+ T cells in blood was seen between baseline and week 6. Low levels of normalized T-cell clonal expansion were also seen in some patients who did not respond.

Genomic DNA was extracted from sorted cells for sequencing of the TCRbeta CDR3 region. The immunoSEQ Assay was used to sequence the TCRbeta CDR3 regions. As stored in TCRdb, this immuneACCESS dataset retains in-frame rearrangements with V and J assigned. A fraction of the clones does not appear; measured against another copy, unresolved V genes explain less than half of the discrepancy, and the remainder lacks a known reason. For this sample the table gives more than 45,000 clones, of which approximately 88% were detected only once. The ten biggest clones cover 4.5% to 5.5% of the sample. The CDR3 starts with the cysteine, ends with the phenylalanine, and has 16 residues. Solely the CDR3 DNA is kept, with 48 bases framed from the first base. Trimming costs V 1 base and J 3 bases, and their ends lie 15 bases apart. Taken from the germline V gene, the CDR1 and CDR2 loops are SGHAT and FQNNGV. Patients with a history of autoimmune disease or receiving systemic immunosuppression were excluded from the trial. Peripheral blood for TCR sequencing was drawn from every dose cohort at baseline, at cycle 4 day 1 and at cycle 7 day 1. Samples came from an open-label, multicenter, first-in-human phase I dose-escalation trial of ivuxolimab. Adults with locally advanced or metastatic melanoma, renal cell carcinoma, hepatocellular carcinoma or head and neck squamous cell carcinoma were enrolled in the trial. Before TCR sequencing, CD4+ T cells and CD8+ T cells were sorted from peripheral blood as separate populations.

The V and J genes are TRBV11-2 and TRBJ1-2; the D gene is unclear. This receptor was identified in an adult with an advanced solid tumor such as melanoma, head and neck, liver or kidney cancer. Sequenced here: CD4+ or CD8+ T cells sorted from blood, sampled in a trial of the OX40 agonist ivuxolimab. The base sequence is TGTGCCAGCAGCTTAGGTTTGTTGGGCTCAGACTATGGCTACACCTTC. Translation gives CASSLGLLGSDYGYTF.